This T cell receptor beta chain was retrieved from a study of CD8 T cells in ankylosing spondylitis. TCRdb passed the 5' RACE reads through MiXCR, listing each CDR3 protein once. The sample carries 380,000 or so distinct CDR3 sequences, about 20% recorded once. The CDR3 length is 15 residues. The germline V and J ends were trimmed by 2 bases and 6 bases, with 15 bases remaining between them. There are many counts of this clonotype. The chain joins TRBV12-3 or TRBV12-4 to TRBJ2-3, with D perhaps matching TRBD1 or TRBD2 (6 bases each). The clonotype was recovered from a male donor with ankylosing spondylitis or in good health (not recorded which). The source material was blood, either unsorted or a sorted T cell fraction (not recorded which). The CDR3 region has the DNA TGTGCCAGCAGTTTACGGGGGCGTAGGTGGGATACGCAGTATTTT. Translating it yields CASSLRGRRWDTQYF.